This TCR beta chain was recovered during a study of blood T cell repertoires in COVID-19. Study as a whole: Sites in the United States, Italy and Spain provided acute and convalescent COVID-19 samples. The analysed material was cDNA or gDNA that came from T cells, B-cell-depleted T cells, or PBMCs.

In germline, CDR1 is KGHDR, CDR2 SFDVKD. The CDR3 extends over 16 amino acids. Trimming cost V 1 base and J 2 bases, with 11 bases left between them. Original handling: Using reference gene primer amplification, nucleated cell counts were estimated. Profiling relied on immunoSEQ multiplex PCR, and the TCRdb table lists in-frame clones only, not all of them. The V and J calls and clone size are taken from that table; D and trimming were inferred from the DNA. The sample shows under 150,000 clones, 80% of them seen only once. This receptor was obtained from a woman aged 50 to 65 with acute or convalescent COVID-19. The specimen sequenced was peripheral blood. The chain links TRBV24-1 to TRBJ1-3; tentatively, D is TRBD1 (5 bases). The CDR3 DNA reads as TGTGCCACCAGTGATTTTAGGGGTCGGGCTGGAAACACCATATATTTT. It yields the protein CATSDFRGRAGNTIYF.